The rows below give T cell receptor beta chains drawn from one sample of a study of T-cell reconstitution after alpha-beta-depleted transplantation in children. MiXCR, applied by TCRdb to the PCR reads, yields one record per CDR3 protein. The data contain about 1,000,000 distinct CDR3 sequences, about 31% of them singletons. Sample: PBMCs, mostly from graft donor cells, taken 360 days after TCRalphabeta/CD19-depleted stem cell transplant. Receptor source: a boy less than two years old who had a stem cell transplant for SCID, so the T cells may come from the graft donor. Each CDR3 is given with its conserved first and last residue. The D gene is left open where the match is weak. Some rows have no size entry. The others give once, few or many, or a class for an expanded clone.

J	V	size	D	CDR3	DNA
TRBJ2-7	TRBV5-1	few	TRBD1	CASSLDPTGQGTYEQYF	TGCGCCAGCAGCTTGGATCCGACAGGGCAAGGGACCTACGAGCAGTACTTC
TRBJ2-5	TRBV2	NA	NA	CASLRGSRSAQTQYF	TGTGCCAGCCTCCGAGGGTCGCGTAGCGCCCAGACCCAGTACTTC
TRBJ1-1	TRBV12-3/TRBV12-4	NA	NA	CASSLVVTTEAFF	TGTGCCAGCAGTTTGGTGGTAACCACTGAAGCTTTCTTT
TRBJ1-1	TRBV7-7	many	NA	CAVGVPTEAFF	TGTGCCGTCGGCGTTCCCACTGAAGCTTTCTTT
TRBJ1-3	TRBV7-6	many	NA	CASSLVGNTIYF	TGTGCCAGCAGCTTAGTCGGAAACACCATATATTTT
TRBJ2-3	TRBV5-1	few	NA	CASSSRTASTDTQYF	TGCGCCAGCAGCTCGCGGACAGCTAGCACAGATACGCAGTATTTT
TRBJ2-7	TRBV4-1	NA	NA	CASSQDWGQLSLYF	TGCGCCAGCAGCCAAGATTGGGGGCAGTTAAGTCTGTACTTC
TRBJ2-7	TRBV12-3/TRBV12-4	few	NA	CASSPTRVIAYEQYF	TGTGCCAGCAGCCCCACCAGGGTTATAGCCTACGAGCAGTACTTC
TRBJ2-2	TRBV5-1	NA	NA	CASSLSPSTLRAGELFF	TGCGCCAGCAGCTTATCTCCAAGTACGTTGCGGGCCGGGGAGCTGTTTTTT
TRBJ1-2	TRBV7-2	NA	NA	CASSLALANYGYTF	TGTGCCAGCAGCCTGGCATTAGCTAACTATGGCTACACCTTC
TRBJ2-1	TRBV5-1	NA	TRBD1	CASSEEQGIQVYNEQFF	TGCGCCAGCAGCGAAGAACAGGGGATTCAAGTTTACAATGAGCAGTTCTTC
TRBJ2-7	TRBV12-3/TRBV12-4	NA	NA	CASSFVETYEQYF	TGTGCCAGCAGTTTTGTGGAGACCTACGAGCAGTACTTC
TRBJ2-7	TRBV29-1	NA	NA	CSVAWTLYEQYF	TGCAGCGTTGCTTGGACTCTCTACGAGCAGTACTTC
TRBJ2-1	TRBV12-3/TRBV12-4	few	TRBD1	CASSLWNRGRDEQFF	TGTGCCAGCAGTTTATGGAACAGGGGGCGAGATGAGCAGTTCTTC
TRBJ1-3	TRBV12-3/TRBV12-4	NA	NA	CASSLQDRSGNTIYF	TGTGCCAGCAGTTTGCAGGACCGCTCTGGAAACACCATATATTTT
TRBJ2-1	TRBV29-1	NA	TRBD1	CSVVPGQGSRDEQFF	TGCAGCGTTGTCCCGGGACAGGGTTCGCGAGATGAGCAGTTCTTC